Sequencing of this T cell receptor (beta chain) was carried out in a study of blood T cell repertoires in COVID-19. Turning to the study itself: Samples of COVID-19 (acute and convalescent) were obtained from the United States, Italy and Spain. Sample material is recorded as cDNA or gDNA derived from T cells, B-cell-depleted T cells, or PBMCs.

V was pared by 5 bases and J by 11 bases, with 14 bases of the junction left unmatched. CDR1 is SQVTM and CDR2 is ANQGSEA in the germline V gene. The CDR3 has 13 residues. Study processing details: Reference gene primer amplification in the assay estimated nucleated cell counts. Method: immunoSEQ multiplex PCR; TCRdb's copy keeps in-frame clones and lacks some. V, J and clone size are those of that table, while D and trimming were read from the DNA. Of 29,000 or so clones listed, around 87% are singletons. This clonotype was obtained from a human donor in a cohort sampled during active COVID-19. The donor label of this sample is uncertain. Sequencing input: peripheral blood. The chain couples TRBV29-1 to TRBJ2-7, with 8 bases identical to TRBD2. The CDR3 coding sequence is TGCAGCGTTTCAGAGGGGCTAGCGGGCTCAAAGTACTTC. Translation gives CSVSEGLAGSKYF.